This entry lists 11 T cell receptor beta chains sequenced from one sample in a study of T cells in tumors and immune-related adverse events. Here immunoSEQ multiplex PCR was the method, and the copy in TCRdb shows in-frame clones only, minus some. This table holds 10,000 or so clones, 80% to 95% found once. Sequencing used lymph node tissue, obtained from a patient treated with anti-PD-1 therapy. These receptors all stem from a female donor with metastatic renal cell carcinoma.

The CDR3 here is CATTDTGTGTGNTIYF. The CDR3 DNA reads TGCGCCACAACAGACACCGGGACAGGGACTGGAAACACCATATATTTT. This chain uses TRBV10-2 with TRBJ1-3, with 9 bases aligning to TRBD1. The V gene's germline CDR1 is WSHSY and CDR2 SAAADI. Trimming at V came to 10 bases and at J to 2 bases, leaving 12 bases not matched to a gene. The length of the CDR3 is 16 residues.

CDR3 in DNA: TGCAGCGCATTTGGGGGCCGCACTGAAGCTTTCTTT. Translating gives CSAFGGRTEAFF. The V and J genes are TRBV29-1 and TRBJ1-1, with a possible D match to TRBD1 (6 bases). The germline CDR1 and CDR2 sequences are SQVTM and ANQGSEA. The CDR3 is 12 residues long. Between the trimmed V and J ends, which lost 7 bases and 4 bases, there was a span of 13 bases.

The chain has TRBV28 and TRBJ2-7; the D gene is possibly TRBD2 (6 bases). The V end lost 7 bases, the J end lost 4 bases, and 11 bases lay between the germline ends. The CDR3 runs to 12 residues. Germline assignment: CDR1 MDHEN and CDR2 SYDVKM. Here the CDR3 reads CASMEGRYEQYF. In DNA form, the CDR3 reads TGTGCCAGCATGGAGGGCCGTTACGAGCAGTACTTC.

The chain employs TRBV10-1 and TRBJ1-1; a possible D gene is TRBD1 (5 bases). The germline V and J ends were trimmed by 8 bases and 6 bases, with 10 bases remaining between them. The CDR3 has 11 residues. Looked up from germline, CDR1 is WNHNN and CDR2 is SYGVQD (reference sequence). CDR3: CASGTRAEAFF. For the CDR3, the DNA is TGCGCCAGCGGGACTAGGGCTGAAGCTTTCTTT.

V gene TRBV4-3 combines with J gene TRBJ1-1, with TRBD1 identical over 10 bases. This CDR3 spans 15 amino acids. V trimming: 3 bases; J trimming: 5 bases; junction bases outside the gene matches: 6. Germline values: CDR1 LGHNA, CDR2 YSLEER. The CDR3 DNA follows: TGCGCCAGCAGCCACGCCGGGACAGGGGTGACTGAAGCTTTCTTT. This sequence encodes CASSHAGTGVTEAFF.

V gene TRBV5-1 combines with J gene TRBJ2-2; no reliable D call. There are 13 residues in the CDR3. V dropped 7 bases and J dropped 6 bases, with 13 bases sitting between them. Germline V gives CDR1 SGHRS, CDR2 YFSETQ. CDR3 amino acids: CASRIRVAGELFF. CDR3 DNA: TGCGCCAGCCGCATTAGGGTGGCCGGGGAGCTGTTTTTT.

V usage is TRBV5-1 and J usage is TRBJ1-2; TRBD1 is a possible D gene (6 bases). V was trimmed by 0 bases and J by 2 bases, leaving 8 bases between them. Germline loops: CDR1 SGHRS, CDR2 YFSETQ. The CDR3 has 14 residues. DNA for the CDR3: TGCGCCAGCAGCTTGGAGGGGGACAACTATGGCTACACCTTC. This gives the protein CASSLEGDNYGYTF.

The rearrangement uses TRBV5-1 and TRBJ2-5; weak D call: TRBD2 (5 bases). Trimming stripped 5 bases from V and 5 bases from J, with 22 bases between. CDR3 length: 16 residues. The germline V gene has CDR1 SGHRS and CDR2 YFSETQ. CDR3 DNA sequence: TGCGCCAGCAGAAGGTGGAGCGGCGGGTCTTCTGAGACCCAGTACTTC. It encodes CASRRWSGGSSETQYF.

The chain carries TRBV11-2 and TRBJ2-5; 7 bases line up with TRBD1. Looked up from germline, CDR1 is SGHAT and CDR2 is FQNNGV. The CDR3 contains 15 residues. V shed 5 bases and J 6 bases; nucleotides not matched to a gene: 12. This CDR3 is CASSADREGGKTQYF. CDR3 DNA: TGTGCCAGCAGCGCTGACAGGGAAGGCGGAAAGACCCAGTACTTC.

CDR3 sequence: CASSLVMGGAQSYGYTF. CDR3 nucleotide sequence: TGTGCCAGCAGCTTAGTGATGGGGGGGGCCCAGAGCTATGGCTACACCTTC. V is TRBV13 and J is TRBJ1-2, with D possibly TRBD1 on 6 matching bases. This CDR3 region has 17 residues. Germline V gene lookup returns CDR1 PRHDT and CDR2 FYEKMQ (reference sequence). V dropped 1 base and J dropped 4 bases, with 19 bases sitting between them.

J is TRBJ1-1 and V is TRBV9; a possible D gene is TRBD1 (5 bases). Germline lookup yields CDR1 SGDLS and CDR2 YYNGEE. The V gene lost 4 bases and the J gene lost 1 base, with 11 bases spanning the gap. The CDR3 loop spans 14 amino acids. Here the CDR3 DNA reads TGTGCCAGCAGCTGGGGACTGAGGAACACTGAAGCTTTCTTT. It codes for CASSWGLRNTEAFF.